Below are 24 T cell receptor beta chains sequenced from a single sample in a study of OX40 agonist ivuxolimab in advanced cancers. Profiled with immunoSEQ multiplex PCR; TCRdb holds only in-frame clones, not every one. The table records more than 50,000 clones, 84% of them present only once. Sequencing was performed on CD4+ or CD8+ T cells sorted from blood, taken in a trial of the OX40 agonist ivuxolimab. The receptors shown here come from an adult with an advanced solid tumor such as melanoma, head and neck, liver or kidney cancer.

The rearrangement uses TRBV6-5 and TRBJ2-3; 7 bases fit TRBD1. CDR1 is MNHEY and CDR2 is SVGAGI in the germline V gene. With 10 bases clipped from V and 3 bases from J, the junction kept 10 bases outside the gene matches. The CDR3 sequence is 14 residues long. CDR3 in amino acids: CATRRQGGTDTQYF. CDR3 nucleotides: TGTGCCACCCGAAGACAGGGCGGAACAGATACGCAGTATTTT.

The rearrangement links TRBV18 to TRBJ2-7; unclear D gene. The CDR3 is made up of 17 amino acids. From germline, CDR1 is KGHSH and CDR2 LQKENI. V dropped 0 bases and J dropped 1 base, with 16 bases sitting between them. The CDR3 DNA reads TGTGCCAGCTCACCACCGGGATGGGGTATTATGTCCTACGAGCAGTACTTC. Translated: CASSPPGWGIMSYEQYF.

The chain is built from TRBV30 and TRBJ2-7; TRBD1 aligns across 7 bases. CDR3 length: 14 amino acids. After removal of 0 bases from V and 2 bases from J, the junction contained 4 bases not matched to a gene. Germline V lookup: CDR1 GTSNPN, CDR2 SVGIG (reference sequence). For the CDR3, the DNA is TGTGCCTGGAGTGTTGGGACAGAAACCTACGAGCAGTACTTC. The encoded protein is CAWSVGTETYEQYF. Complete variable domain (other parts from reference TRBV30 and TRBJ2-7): SQTIHQWPATLVQPVGSPLSLECTVEGTSNPNLYWYRQAAGRGLQLLFYSVGIGQISSEVPQNLSASRPQDRQFILSSKKLLLSDSGFYLCAWSVGTETYEQYFGPGTRLTVT.

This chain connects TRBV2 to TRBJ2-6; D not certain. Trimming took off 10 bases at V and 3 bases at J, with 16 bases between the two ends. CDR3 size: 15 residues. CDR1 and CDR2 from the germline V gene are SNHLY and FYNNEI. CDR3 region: CATSPWVDGANVLTF. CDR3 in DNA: TGTGCCACTTCACCTTGGGTGGATGGGGCCAACGTCCTGACTTTC.

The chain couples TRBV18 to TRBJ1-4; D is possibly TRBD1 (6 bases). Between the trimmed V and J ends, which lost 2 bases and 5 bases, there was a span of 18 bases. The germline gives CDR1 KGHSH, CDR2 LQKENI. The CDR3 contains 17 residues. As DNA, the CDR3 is TGTGCCAGCTCACCAGGTACAGGGCCCCTCCGGAATGAAAAACTGTTTTTT. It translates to CASSPGTGPLRNEKLFF.

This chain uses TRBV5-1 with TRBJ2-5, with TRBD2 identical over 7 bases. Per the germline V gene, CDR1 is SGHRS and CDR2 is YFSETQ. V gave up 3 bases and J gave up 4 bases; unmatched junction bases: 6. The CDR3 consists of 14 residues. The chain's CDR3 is CASSYRGERETQYF. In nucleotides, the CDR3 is TGCGCCAGCAGCTACCGGGGGGAGAGAGAGACCCAGTACTTC.

Here the CDR3 reads CASSPPGPYNEQFF. The DNA of the CDR3 is TGTGCCAGCAGCCCGCCGGGTCCCTACAATGAGCAGTTCTTC. V usage is TRBV5-4 and J usage is TRBJ2-1; D not resolved. Germline V gene data show CDR1 as SGHNT and CDR2 as YYREEE (reference sequence). Trimming shortened V by 4 bases and J by 2 bases, and 10 bases separated the two germline ends. The CDR3 is 14 amino acids.

CDR3 sequence reads: CASSWGQGESPLHF. Here the CDR3 DNA reads TGTGCCAGTAGTTGGGGACAGGGGGAATCACCCCTCCACTTT. V is TRBV19 and J is TRBJ1-6; 11 bases align to TRBD1. Per germline, CDR1 LNHDA and CDR2 SQIVND (reference sequence). V shed 5 bases and J 10 bases; nucleotides not matched to a gene: 4. The CDR3 runs to 14 residues.

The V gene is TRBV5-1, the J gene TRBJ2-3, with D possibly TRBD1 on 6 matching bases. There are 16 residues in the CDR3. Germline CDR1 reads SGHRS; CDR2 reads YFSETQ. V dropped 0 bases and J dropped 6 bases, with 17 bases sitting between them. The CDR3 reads CASSLAVAGAFDTQYF. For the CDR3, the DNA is TGCGCCAGCAGCTTGGCCGTGGCAGGGGCCTTTGATACGCAGTATTTT.

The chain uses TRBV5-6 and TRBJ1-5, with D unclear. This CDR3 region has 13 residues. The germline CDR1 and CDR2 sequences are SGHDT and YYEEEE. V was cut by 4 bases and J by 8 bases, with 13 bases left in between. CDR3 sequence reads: CASSPREGEPQHF. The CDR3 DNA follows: TGTGCCAGCAGCCCAAGGGAGGGAGAGCCCCAGCATTTT.

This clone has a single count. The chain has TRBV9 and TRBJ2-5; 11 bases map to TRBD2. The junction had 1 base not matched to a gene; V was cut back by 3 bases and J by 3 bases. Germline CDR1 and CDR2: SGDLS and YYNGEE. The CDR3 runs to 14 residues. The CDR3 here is CASSEGLAEETQYF. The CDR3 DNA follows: TGTGCCAGCAGCGAGGGACTAGCGGAAGAGACCCAGTACTTC.

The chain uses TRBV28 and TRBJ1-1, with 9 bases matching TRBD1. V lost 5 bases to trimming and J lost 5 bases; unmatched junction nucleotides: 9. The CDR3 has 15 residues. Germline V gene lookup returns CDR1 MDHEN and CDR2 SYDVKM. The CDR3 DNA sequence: TGTGCCAGCAGTACTCCGGGACAGGGAAGAACTGAAGCTTTCTTT. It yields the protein CASSTPGQGRTEAFF.

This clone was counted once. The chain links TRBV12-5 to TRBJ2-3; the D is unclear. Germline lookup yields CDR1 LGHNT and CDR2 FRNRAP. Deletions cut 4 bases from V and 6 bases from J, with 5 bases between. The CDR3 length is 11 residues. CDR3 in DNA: TGTGCTAGTGGTTACTTGGATACGCAGTATTTT. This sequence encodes CASGYLDTQYF.

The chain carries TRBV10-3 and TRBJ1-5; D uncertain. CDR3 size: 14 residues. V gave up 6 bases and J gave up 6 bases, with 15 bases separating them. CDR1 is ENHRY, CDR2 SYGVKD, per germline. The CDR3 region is CAISPKSEGQPQHF. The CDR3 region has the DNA TGTGCCATCAGCCCAAAGAGTGAGGGTCAGCCCCAGCATTTT.

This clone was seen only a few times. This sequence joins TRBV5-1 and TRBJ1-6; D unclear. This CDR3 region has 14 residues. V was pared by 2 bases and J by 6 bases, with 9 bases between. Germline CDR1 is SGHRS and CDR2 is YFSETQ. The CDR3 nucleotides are TGCGCCAGCAGCTTCAATTCTGCTAATTCACCCCTCCACTTT. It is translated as CASSFNSANSPLHF.

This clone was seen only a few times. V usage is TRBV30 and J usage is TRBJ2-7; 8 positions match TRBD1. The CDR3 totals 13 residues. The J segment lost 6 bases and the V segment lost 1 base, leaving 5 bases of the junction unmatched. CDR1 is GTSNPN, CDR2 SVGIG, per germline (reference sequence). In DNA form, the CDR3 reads TGTGCCTGGAGTGGGACAGGGCTGGGCGAGCAGTACTTC. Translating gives CAWSGTGLGEQYF.

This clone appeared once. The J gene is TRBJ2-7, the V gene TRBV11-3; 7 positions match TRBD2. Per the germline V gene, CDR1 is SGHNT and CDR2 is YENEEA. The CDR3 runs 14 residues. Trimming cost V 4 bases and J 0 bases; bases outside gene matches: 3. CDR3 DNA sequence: TGTGCCAGCAGCTCGGCGGGAGTCTCCTACGAGCAGTACTTC. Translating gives CASSSAGVSYEQYF.

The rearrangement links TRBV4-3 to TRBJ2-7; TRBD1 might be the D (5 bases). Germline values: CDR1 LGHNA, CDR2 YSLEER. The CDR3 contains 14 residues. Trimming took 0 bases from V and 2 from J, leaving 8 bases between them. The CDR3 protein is CASSQDAGTYEQYF. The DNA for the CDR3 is TGCGCCAGCAGCCAAGATGCAGGGACCTACGAGCAGTACTTC.

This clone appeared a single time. The CDR3 region has the DNA TGCGCCAGCAGCCAATCCCGACAGGGTTGGACTGAAGCTTTCTTT. Protein product: CASSQSRQGWTEAFF. J is TRBJ1-1 and V is TRBV4-1, with 7 bases lining up with TRBD1. CDR3 length: 15 amino acids. The V gene end was trimmed by 2 bases and the J gene end by 5 bases; junction bases not matched to a gene: 8. The germline V gene has CDR1 MGHRA and CDR2 YSYEKL.

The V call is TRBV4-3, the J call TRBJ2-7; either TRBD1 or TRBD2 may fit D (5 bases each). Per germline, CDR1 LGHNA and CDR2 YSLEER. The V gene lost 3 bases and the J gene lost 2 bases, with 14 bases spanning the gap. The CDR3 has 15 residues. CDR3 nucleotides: TGCGCCAGCAGCCAGGTTACGGGACCGACCTACGAGCAGTACTTC. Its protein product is CASSQVTGPTYEQYF.

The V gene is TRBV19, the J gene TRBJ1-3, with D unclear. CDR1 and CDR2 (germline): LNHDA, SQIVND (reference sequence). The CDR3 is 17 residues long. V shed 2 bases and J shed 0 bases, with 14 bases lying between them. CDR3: CASSIYSGVGSGNTIYF. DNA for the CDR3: TGTGCCAGTAGTATATATTCCGGGGTTGGCTCTGGAAACACCATATATTTT.

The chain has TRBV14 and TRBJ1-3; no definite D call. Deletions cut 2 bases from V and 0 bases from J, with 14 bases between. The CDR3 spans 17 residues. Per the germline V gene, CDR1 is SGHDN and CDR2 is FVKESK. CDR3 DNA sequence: TGTGCCAGCAGCCAAATGCCCGGACCGCTCTCTGGAAACACCATATATTTT. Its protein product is CASSQMPGPLSGNTIYF.

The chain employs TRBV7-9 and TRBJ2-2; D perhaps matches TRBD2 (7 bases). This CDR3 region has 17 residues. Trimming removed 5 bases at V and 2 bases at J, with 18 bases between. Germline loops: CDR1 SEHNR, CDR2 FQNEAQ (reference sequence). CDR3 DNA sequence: TGTGCCAGCAGCCGCCGACGGAGCGGGACAAACACCGGGGAGCTGTTTTTT. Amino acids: CASSRRRSGTNTGELFF.

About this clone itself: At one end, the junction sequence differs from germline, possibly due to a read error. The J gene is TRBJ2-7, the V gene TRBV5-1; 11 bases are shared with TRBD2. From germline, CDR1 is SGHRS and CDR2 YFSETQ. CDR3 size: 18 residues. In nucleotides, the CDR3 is TGCGCCAGCAGCTTGGGTGACTTTAGCGGGGGGGCTACCTACGAGCAGTGCTTC. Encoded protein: CASSLGDFSGGATYEQCF.